A single sample is the source of the 12 T cell receptor beta chains below, sequenced in a study of blood T cells in healthy people across ages. With a J-beta primer mix and a sample-barcoded 5' primer, a second PCR ran about 6 to 11 cycles. MiXCR was run by TCRdb on the 5' RACE reads, yielding one entry per CDR3 protein. Of 2 million or so distinct CDR3 sequences listed, just under 50% are singletons. Sample: blood. These receptors came from a woman in her 40s in good health.

In this sample, this clonotype turned up once. The chain joins TRBV27 to TRBJ2-5; 10 bases are shared with TRBD2. The V gene's germline CDR1 is MNHEY and CDR2 SMNVEV (reference sequence). With V trimmed by 2 bases and J by 11 bases, 17 bases remained unmatched. The CDR3 length is 17 residues. CDR3 in DNA: TGTGCCAGCAGTTTAAGCTGGAAAGCGGGGGGGCATGGTGAGCAGTACTTC. This encodes CASSLSWKAGGHGEQYF.

The chain is built from TRBV18 and TRBJ2-1; 8 bases align to TRBD2. The V gene end was trimmed by 2 bases and the J gene end by 3 bases; junction bases not matched to a gene: 9. Per germline, CDR1 KGHSH and CDR2 LQKENI. The CDR3 totals 17 residues. CDR3 region: CASSPFSAGVSYNEQFF. CDR3 DNA: TGTGCCAGCTCACCATTCTCAGCGGGGGTCAGCTACAATGAGCAGTTCTTC.

The table lists this clonotype with a few counts. The chain employs TRBV5-5 and TRBJ2-7; D possibly corresponds to TRBD1 (5 bases). Germline loops: CDR1 SGHKS, CDR2 YYEKEE (reference sequence). The CDR3 runs 14 residues. V lost 4 bases to trimming and J lost 2 bases, with 13 bases between them. The chain's CDR3 is CASSQQMTAYEQYF. The CDR3 coding sequence is TGTGCCAGCAGCCAACAAATGACAGCCTACGAGCAGTACTTC. The full variable domain, in which reference TRBV5-5 and TRBJ2-7 provide the parts outside the CDR3, is DAGVTQSPTHLIKTRGQQVTLRCSPISGHKSVSWYQQVLGQGPQFIFQYYEKEERGRGNFPDRFSARQFPNYSSELNVNALLLGDSALYLCASSQQMTAYEQYFGPGTRLTVT.

The DNA for the CDR3 is TGTGCCAGCAGGGTCAGTACCTCCTACGAGCAGTACTTC. It translates to CASRVSTSYEQYF. The V and J genes are TRBV12-3 or TRBV12-4 and TRBJ2-7, with D unclear. The V gene lost 6 bases and the J gene lost 0 bases, with 9 bases spanning the gap. This CDR3 is built from 13 residues.

This clonotype was detected once. V and J are TRBV4-3 and TRBJ2-3, with 7 bases aligning to TRBD1. Unmatched junction bases numbered 4, after V lost 2 bases and J lost 2 bases. There are 15 residues in the CDR3. Germline CDR1 reads LGHNA; CDR2 reads YSLEER. Here the CDR3 reads CASSQSGQPTDTQYF. The CDR3 bases are TGCGCCAGCAGCCAATCGGGACAGCCCACAGATACGCAGTATTTT.

This chain connects TRBV14 to TRBJ2-4; D ambiguous. The length of the CDR3 is 18 residues. Germline CDR1 and CDR2: SGHDN and FVKESK. The V and J ends lost 0 bases and 3 bases respectively, with 18 bases between them. DNA for the CDR3: TGTGCCAGCAGCCAAGATATACCCCAGGTGGCCGGCAAAAACATTCAGTACTTC. This gives the protein CASSQDIPQVAGKNIQYF.

This clonotype was recorded at least ten times. The chain couples TRBV29-1 to TRBJ2-5, with D possibly being TRBD1 or TRBD2 (6 bases each). CDR1 and CDR2 (germline): SQVTM, ANQGSEA. CDR3 size: 12 residues. Trimming took 7 bases from V and 4 from J, leaving 13 bases between them. CDR3 sequence: CSAGGGGETQYF. The CDR3 nucleotides read TGCAGCGCTGGAGGAGGGGGAGAGACCCAGTACTTC.

CDR3 bases: TGTGCCAGCAGCCCAGAGGGAACGGCAATGTGGTGGGAAAAACTGTTTTTT. The encoded protein is CASSPEGTAMWWEKLFF. The J gene is TRBJ1-4, the V gene TRBV5-5, with unresolved D. The CDR3 has 17 amino acids. Germline values: CDR1 SGHKS, CDR2 YYEKEE (reference sequence). The V end lost 4 bases, the J end lost 8 bases, and 24 bases lay between the germline ends. The full variable domain, with the rest looked up from reference TRBV5-5 and TRBJ1-4, is DAGVTQSPTHLIKTRGQQVTLRCSPISGHKSVSWYQQVLGQGPQFIFQYYEKEERGRGNFPDRFSARQFPNYSSELNVNALLLGDSALYLCASSPEGTAMWWEKLFFGSGTQLSVL.

J is TRBJ1-2 and V is TRBV9; 7 bases are a match to TRBD1. This CDR3 has 16 residues. Germline CDR1 and CDR2: SGDLS and YYNGEE. J was trimmed by 6 bases and V by 7 bases; bases with no gene match: 18. CDR3 coding DNA: TGTGCCAGCGCGCGGGTGTCAGCGGACAGGCTGGATGGCTACACCTTC. This sequence encodes CASARVSADRLDGYTF.

J is TRBJ1-2 and V is TRBV28, with TRBD1 matching 7 bases. CDR1 MDHEN and CDR2 SYDVKM come from the germline V gene. Trimming cost V 4 bases and J 6 bases; bases outside gene matches: 17. CDR3 size: 17 residues. The CDR3 spells CASSSPEYRGSFDGYTF. CDR3 in DNA: TGTGCCAGCAGTTCCCCCGAGTACAGGGGTTCGTTCGATGGCTACACCTTC.

The J gene is TRBJ2-1, the V gene TRBV28, with 13 bases fitting TRBD2. Germline values: CDR1 MDHEN, CDR2 SYDVKM. Losses at the gene ends were 3 bases for V and 5 bases for J; bases not matched to a gene: 7. The CDR3 contains 17 residues. For the CDR3, the DNA is TGTGCCAGCAGTTTCTTCGGGACTAGCGGGGCCAACAATGAGCAGTTCTTC. This codes for CASSFFGTSGANNEQFF.

This chain uses TRBV28 with TRBJ2-7, with TRBD1 matching over 8 bases. This CDR3 has 14 amino acids. Germline V gives CDR1 MDHEN, CDR2 SYDVKM. Trimming took 1 base from V and 10 from J; bases not matched to a gene: 9. The CDR3 spells CASSLSGGYKDQYF. Here the CDR3 DNA reads TGTGCCAGCAGTTTATCAGGGGGCTATAAGGACCAGTACTTC.